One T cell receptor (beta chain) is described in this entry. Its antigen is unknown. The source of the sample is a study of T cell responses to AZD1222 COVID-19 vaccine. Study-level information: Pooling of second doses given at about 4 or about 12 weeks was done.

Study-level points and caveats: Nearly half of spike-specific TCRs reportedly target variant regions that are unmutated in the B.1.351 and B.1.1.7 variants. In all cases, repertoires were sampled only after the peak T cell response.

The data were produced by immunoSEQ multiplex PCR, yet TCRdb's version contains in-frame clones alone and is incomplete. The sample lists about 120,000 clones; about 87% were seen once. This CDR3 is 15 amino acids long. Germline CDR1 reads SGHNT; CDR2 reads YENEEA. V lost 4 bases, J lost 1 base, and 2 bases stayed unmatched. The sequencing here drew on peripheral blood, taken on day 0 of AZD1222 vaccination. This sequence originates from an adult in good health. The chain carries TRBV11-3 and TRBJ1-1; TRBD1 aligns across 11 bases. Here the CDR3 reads CASSSGQGENTEAFF. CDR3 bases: TGTGCCAGCAGCTCGGGACAGGGGGAGAACACTGAAGCTTTCTTT.